Presented here are 2 T cell receptor beta chains from one specimen sequenced in a study of persistence of HIV-infected CD4 T cells. This nonspecific control used anti-CD3/anti-CD28 bead stimulation of CD4+ T cells. CD4+ T cells upregulating both CD40 ligand and CD69 were sorted as responding cells. Sequencing used immunoSEQ version 4 in survey mode. TCRdb keeps only in-frame clones here, not all; method: immunoSEQ multiplex PCR. Found here are about 43,000 clones, more than 80% of them singletons; the top ten hold 0.95% to 1.1%. Their antigen targets remain unknown. Sample: CD4+ T cells sorted from PBMCs after roughly 18-hour stimulation, taken from a patient who received antiretroviral therapy. Receptors originate from an adult man with HIV who was CMV-seropositive.

V is TRBV30 and J is TRBJ1-2; D not resolved. The V gene's germline CDR1 is GTSNPN and CDR2 SVGIG (reference sequence). Trimming left V 0 bases short and J 2 bases short, with 7 bases between. This CDR3 has 13 residues. The CDR3 is CAWSVTLNYGYTF. The CDR3 DNA is TGTGCCTGGAGTGTTACTTTAAACTATGGCTACACCTTC.

The chain combines TRBV10-3 with TRBJ1-3; a weak D match, TRBD1 (5 bases). The CDR3 covers 13 residues. Germline V gives CDR1 ENHRY, CDR2 SYGVKD. Trimming cost V 6 bases and J 1 base, with 7 bases left between them. CDR3 bases: TGTGCCATCAGGGGGCCATCTGGAAACACCATATATTTT. Its protein product is CAIRGPSGNTIYF.